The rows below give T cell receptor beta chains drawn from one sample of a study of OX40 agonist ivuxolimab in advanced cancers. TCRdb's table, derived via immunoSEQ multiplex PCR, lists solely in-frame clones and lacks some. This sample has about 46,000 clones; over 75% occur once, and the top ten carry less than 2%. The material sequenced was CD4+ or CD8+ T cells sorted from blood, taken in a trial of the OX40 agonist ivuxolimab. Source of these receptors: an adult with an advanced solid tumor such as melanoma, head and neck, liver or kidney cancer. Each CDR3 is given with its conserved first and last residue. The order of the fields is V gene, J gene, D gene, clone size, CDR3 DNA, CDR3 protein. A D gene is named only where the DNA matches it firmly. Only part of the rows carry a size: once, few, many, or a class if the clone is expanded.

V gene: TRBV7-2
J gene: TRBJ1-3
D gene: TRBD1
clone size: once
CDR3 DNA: TGTGCCAGCAGCTTAGCGGGACAGGGAGCTGGAAACACCATATATTTT
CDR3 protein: CASSLAGQGAGNTIYF

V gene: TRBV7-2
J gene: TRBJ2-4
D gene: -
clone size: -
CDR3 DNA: TGTGCCAGCAGCACCCGGCCAGGAGACATTCAGTACTTC
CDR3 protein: CASSTRPGDIQYF

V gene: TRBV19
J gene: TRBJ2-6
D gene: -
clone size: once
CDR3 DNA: TGTGCCACTTCTGGGGCCAACGTCCTGACTTTC
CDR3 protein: CATSGANVLTF

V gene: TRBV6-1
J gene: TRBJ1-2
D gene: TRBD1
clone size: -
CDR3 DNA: TGTGCCAGCAGTGTACAGGGGAACTATGGCTACACCTTC
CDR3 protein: CASSVQGNYGYTF

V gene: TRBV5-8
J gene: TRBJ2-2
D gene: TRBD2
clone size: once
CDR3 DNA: TGTGCCAGCAGCAGACCTAGCGGGGGAATAGGCGGCGGGGAGCTGTTTTTT
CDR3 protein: CASSRPSGGIGGGELFF

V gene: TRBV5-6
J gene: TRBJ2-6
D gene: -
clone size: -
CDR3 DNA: TGTGCCAGCAGCACGGGCGTCTCTGGGGCCAACGTCCTGACTTTC
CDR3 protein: CASSTGVSGANVLTF

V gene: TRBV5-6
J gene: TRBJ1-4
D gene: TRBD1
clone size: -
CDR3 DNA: TGTGCCAGCAGCGATTACAGGGGGCGCGAAGAAAAACTGTTTTTT
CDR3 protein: CASSDYRGREEKLFF

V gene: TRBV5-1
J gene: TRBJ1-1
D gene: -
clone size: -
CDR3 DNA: TGCGCCAGCCGGGGTCAAACTGCGGCGAACACTGAAGCTTTCTTT
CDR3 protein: CASRGQTAANTEAFF

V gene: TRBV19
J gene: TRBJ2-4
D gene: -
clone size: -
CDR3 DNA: TGTGCCAGTAGTAATCCAGATTACAAAAACATTCAGTACTTC
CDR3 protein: CASSNPDYKNIQYF

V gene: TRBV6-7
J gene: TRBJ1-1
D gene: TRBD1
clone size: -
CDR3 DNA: TGTGCCAGCAGTTACTCGCAGGGGGCCGATGAAGCTTTCTTT
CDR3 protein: CASSYSQGADEAFF

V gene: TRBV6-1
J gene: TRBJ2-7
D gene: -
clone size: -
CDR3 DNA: TGTGCCACCCGGGACGTCCGTACCTACGAGCAGTACTTC
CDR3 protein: CATRDVRTYEQYF

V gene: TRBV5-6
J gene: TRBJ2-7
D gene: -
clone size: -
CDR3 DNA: TGTGCCAGCACCACAGGGGCTAGCGGCTCCTACGAGCAGTACTTC
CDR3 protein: CASTTGASGSYEQYF

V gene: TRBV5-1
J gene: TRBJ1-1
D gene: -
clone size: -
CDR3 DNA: TGCGCCAGCAGCGAGTCAGGGTTTGTCACTGAAGCTTTCTTT
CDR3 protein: CASSESGFVTEAFF

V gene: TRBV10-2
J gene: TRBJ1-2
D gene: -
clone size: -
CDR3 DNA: TGCGCCAGCGCCCCGGGACATGAAGGCTACACCTTC
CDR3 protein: CASAPGHEGYTF

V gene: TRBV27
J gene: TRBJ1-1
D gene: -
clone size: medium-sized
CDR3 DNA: TGTGCCAGCAGTGTAAGGGGGGGGGTCACTGAAGCTTTCTTT
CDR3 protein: CASSVRGGVTEAFF

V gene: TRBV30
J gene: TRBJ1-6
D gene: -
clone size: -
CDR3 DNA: TGTGCCTGGAGTGGACTCGGCATGAATAATTCACCCCTCCACTTT
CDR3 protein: CAWSGLGMNNSPLHF

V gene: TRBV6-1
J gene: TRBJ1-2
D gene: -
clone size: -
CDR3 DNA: TGTGCCAGCAGTGATTTGACTTACTATGGCTACACCTTC
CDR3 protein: CASSDLTYYGYTF

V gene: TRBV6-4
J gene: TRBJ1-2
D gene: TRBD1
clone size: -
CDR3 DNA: TGTGCCAGCAGTTGGACAGGGGGCTTCAACTCGGGAGGCTACACCTTC
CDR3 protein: CASSWTGGFNSGGYTF

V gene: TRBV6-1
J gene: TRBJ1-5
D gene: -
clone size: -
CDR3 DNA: TGTGCCAGCAGTTGGACAGATAGCAATCAGCCCCAGCATTTT
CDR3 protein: CASSWTDSNQPQHF

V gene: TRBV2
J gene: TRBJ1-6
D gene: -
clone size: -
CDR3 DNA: TGTGCCAGCGCCCAGCTTTGGGATTCACCCCTCCACTTT
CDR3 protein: CASAQLWDSPLHF

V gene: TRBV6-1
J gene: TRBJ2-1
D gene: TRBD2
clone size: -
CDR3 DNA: TGTGCCAGCAGTAATCTAGCGGGGGGCTCAAATGAGCAGTTCTTC
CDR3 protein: CASSNLAGGSNEQFF

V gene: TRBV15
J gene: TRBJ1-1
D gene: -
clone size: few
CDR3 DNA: TGTGCCACCAGCAGAGATCCGGGGATCACTGAAGCTTTCTTT
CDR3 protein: CATSRDPGITEAFF

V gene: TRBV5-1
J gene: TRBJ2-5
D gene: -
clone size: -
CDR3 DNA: TGCGCCAGCAGCTTAGATAGGACCCAGTACTTC
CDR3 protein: CASSLDRTQYF

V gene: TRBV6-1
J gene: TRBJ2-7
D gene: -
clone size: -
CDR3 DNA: TGTGCCAGCAGTGAAGCAGGGTACGAGCAGTACTTC
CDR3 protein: CASSEAGYEQYF

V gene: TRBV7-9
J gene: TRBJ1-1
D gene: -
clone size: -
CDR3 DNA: TGTGCCAGCAGCTTAGAAGGGGGCACTGAAGCTTTCTTT
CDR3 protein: CASSLEGGTEAFF

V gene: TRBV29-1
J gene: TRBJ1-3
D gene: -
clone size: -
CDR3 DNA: TGCAGCGTTGGGATAGGGCAGAGCTCTGGAAACACCATATATTTT
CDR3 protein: CSVGIGQSSGNTIYF

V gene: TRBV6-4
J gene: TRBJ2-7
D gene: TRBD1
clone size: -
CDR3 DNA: TGTGCCAGCAGCCCTTCCGGGACAGGCTCCTACGAGCAGTACTTC
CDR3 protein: CASSPSGTGSYEQYF

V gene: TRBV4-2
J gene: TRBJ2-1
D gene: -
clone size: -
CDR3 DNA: TGTGCCAGCAGCCAAGGGGTCGGCAGGGGGGCCTACAATGAGCAGTTCTTC
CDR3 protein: CASSQGVGRGAYNEQFF

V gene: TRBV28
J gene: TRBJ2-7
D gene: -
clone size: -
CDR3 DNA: TGTGCCAGCATTCGGGCAGGGGACAACTACGAGCAGTACTTC
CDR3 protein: CASIRAGDNYEQYF

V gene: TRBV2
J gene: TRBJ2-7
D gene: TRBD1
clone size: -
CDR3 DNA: TGTGCCAGCGGGGGACAGTCAATCTACGAGCAGTACTTC
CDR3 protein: CASGGQSIYEQYF

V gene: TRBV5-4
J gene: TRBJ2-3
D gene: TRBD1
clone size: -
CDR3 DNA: TGTGCCAGCAGTCCTACAGGGGAGAGCACAGATACGCAGTATTTT
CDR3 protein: CASSPTGESTDTQYF

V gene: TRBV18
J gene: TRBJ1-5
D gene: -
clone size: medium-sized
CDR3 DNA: TGTGCCAGCTCACTGCTAGGGGGTGAAAATCAGCCCCAGCATTTT
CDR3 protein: CASSLLGGENQPQHF

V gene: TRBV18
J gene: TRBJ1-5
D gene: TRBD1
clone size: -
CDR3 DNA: TGTGCCAGCTCACCGGCCGGGACAGTTAATCAGCCCCAGCATTTT
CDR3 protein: CASSPAGTVNQPQHF

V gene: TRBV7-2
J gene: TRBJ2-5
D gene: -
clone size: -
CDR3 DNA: TGTGCCAGCAGAACCGTGGAGACCCAGTACTTC
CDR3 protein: CASRTVETQYF

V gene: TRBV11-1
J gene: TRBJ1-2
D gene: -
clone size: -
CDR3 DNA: TGTGCCAGCAGCTCGACCACAGGACCTTATGGCTACACCTTC
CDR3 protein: CASSSTTGPYGYTF

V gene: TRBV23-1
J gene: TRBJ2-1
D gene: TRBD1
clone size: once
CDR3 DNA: TGCGCCAGGACCTTTCGGGACAGGGGAAAGAATGAGCAGTTCTTC
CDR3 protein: CARTFRDRGKNEQFF

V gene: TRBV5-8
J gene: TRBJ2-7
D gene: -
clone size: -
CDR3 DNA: TGTGCCAGCAGCCCGCCATTGGATTACGAGCAGTACTTC
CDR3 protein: CASSPPLDYEQYF

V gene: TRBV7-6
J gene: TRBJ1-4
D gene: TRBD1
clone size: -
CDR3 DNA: TGTGCCAGCAGCCCCCGGACAGGGGTAGAAGAAAAACTGTTTTTT
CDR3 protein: CASSPRTGVEEKLFF

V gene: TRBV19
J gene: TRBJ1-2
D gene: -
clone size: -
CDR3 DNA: TGTGCCAGTAGAACGGGGCCGCGAGGCTACACCTTC
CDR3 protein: CASRTGPRGYTF

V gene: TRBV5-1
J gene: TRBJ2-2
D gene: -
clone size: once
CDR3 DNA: TGCGCCAGCAGTTCATCTGGGGGTACCGGGGAGCTGTTTTTT
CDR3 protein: CASSSSGGTGELFF

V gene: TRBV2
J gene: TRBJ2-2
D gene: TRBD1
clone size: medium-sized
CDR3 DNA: TGTGCCAGCAGATTCGTGACAGGGGGCACCGGGGAGCTGTTTTTT
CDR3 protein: CASRFVTGGTGELFF

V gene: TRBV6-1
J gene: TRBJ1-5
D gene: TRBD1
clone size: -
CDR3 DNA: TGTGCCAGCAGTGCCATGGGACAGGGGTGGGTCAATCAGCCCCAGCATTTT
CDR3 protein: CASSAMGQGWVNQPQHF

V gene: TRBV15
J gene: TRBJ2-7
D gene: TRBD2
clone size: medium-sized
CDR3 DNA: TGTGCCACCAGCAGTCTAGCGGGGGGAGAATACGAGCAGTACTTC
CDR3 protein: CATSSLAGGEYEQYF